This T cell receptor (beta chain) was captured by sequencing in a study of blood T cell repertoires in COVID-19. About the study: COVID-19 samples, acute and convalescent, were from the United States, Italy and Spain. T cells, B-cell-depleted T cells, or PBMCs supplied cDNA or gDNA.

Recruits, aged 18 to 89 years, lived in some 25 US areas. Researchers sorted participants into cohorts using their self-reported clinical history. This clone appeared a few times. Germline loops: CDR1 SEHNR, CDR2 FQNEAQ (reference sequence). The CDR3 runs 11 residues. Trimming stripped 3 bases from V and 8 bases from J, with 5 bases between. TCRdb's table, derived via immunoSEQ multiplex PCR, lists solely in-frame clones and lacks some. The sample includes about 210,000 clones, roughly 87% of them seen just once. Source material: PBMCs or T cells enriched from blood (not recorded which). The chain carries TRBV7-9 and TRBJ2-1; D gene unclear. This clonotype originated in a young man with acute COVID-19. CDR3 DNA sequence: TGTGCCAGCAGCTTGTATGATGAGCAGTTCTTC. The encoded protein is CASSLYDEQFF.